This T cell receptor (beta chain) comes out of a study of Ad26.COV2.S vaccination and SARS-CoV-2 variants (dated by TCRdb to the early 2020s). For the study in its entirety: Donors in the vaccine arm were drawn from COV1001, a multicentre, randomized, double-blind, placebo-controlled phase I-IIa trial testing Ad26.COV2.S in healthy adults. Dosing of Ad26.COV2.S was intramuscular, at either 5x10^10 or 1x10^11 viral particles, delivered as one shot or as two shots spaced 56 days apart. The specificity and breadth of SARS-CoV-2-reactive T cell receptors after Ad26.COV2.S vaccination were assessed by TCRbeta repertoire sequencing. A total of roughly 32 samples were included in the TCR-sequenced set, comprising around 19 Ad26.COV2.S vaccine recipients, 5 placebo recipients and 8 SARS-CoV-2 convalescent individuals. Trial participants were randomized into five groups of five: low-dose or high-dose Ad26.COV2.S given once or twice, or placebo on both occasions. Throughout the experiments and outcome assessment, investigators stayed blinded to trial group allocation. Study-wide findings and limitations: The study lacked the statistical power to compare responses across vaccine doses or regimens. Ad26.COV2.S recipients had higher spike-specific TCR breadth than placebo recipients (P = 0.0014). Non-spike TCR breadth was comparable between vaccine and placebo recipients, consistent with the vaccine containing only spike. The authors noted that the TCR breadth and depth analyses may have underestimated total T cell responses. After vaccination, substantial breadth of spike-specific CD8+ and CD4+ T cell responses was reported.

TCRbeta CDR3 regions were sequenced with the immunoSEQ Assay. After extraction, genomic DNA underwent amplification by bias-controlled multiplex PCR, followed by high-throughput sequencing. Turning to the authors' computational methods: Collapsing and filtering of sequences were performed to quantify the absolute abundance of each unique TCRbeta CDR3 region. T cell fraction was estimated by normalizing TCRbeta template counts to usable DNA, with usable DNA measured through amplification of reference genes found in all nucleated cells. Repertoire TCRs were annotated as SARS-CoV-2-specific by exact matching of V gene, CDR3 amino acid sequence and J gene to a known reactive TCR set. The reference SARS-CoV-2 TCR set was obtained from MIRA and was filtered for enrichment in COVID-19-positive ImmuneCODE repertoires, whereby public or cross-reactive TCRs were removed. Based on the MIRA antigens, annotated TCRs were further analysed at the level of specific ORF or position within ORF. Depth was the summed frequency of annotated unique rearrangements, while breadth was defined as annotated unique rearrangements over total unique productive rearrangements. TCR breadth was compared between groups using two-sided Wilcoxon rank-sum tests. In its TCRdb copy, this immuneACCESS table keeps in-frame sequences only and misses some clones. Where compared with another copy, unresolved V genes explain less than half of these, and the others have no known cause. The V and J calls and clone size were taken over from that table, and D and trimming were inferred from the DNA. For this sample the table gives some 340,000 clones, of which about 86% were detected only once. 1.5% to 2% of the sample goes to the ten largest clones.

The sample's treatment or condition label is to be understood as: around 19 received Ad26.COV2.S at low or high dose, single or two shots; a few received placebo; per-sample allocation not given. For vaccine and placebo recipients, repertoires were sequenced using samples collected on day 63 after the first injection. Cohort 1b enrolled some 25 adults aged 18-55 years at a single site in Boston, USA, between 29 July and 7 August 2020. Ad26.COV2.S was a replication-incompetent adenovirus type 26 vector expressing a prefusion-stabilized SARS-CoV-2 spike protein from the original Wuhan strain. From the germline V gene, CDR1 is MNHEY and CDR2 is SVGAGI. V was cut back by 6 bases and J by 2 bases, leaving a gap of 2 bases between them. The CDR3, from cysteine to phenylalanine, totals 11 residues. Only the CDR3 part of the read is kept: 33 bases, read in frame from the first base. Worth noting for this clone: Its antigen specificity is not known. Base quality data are lacking; no much larger clone is found one base away.

This receptor chain uses TRBV6-5 and TRBJ1-3; no D gene is confidently identified. The TCR sequence derives from a person between 18 and 65 years old who received the Ad26.COV2.S COVID-19 vaccine or a placebo. The material sequenced was peripheral blood, taken in a trial of Ad26.COV2.S vaccine versus placebo. In nucleotides, the sequence is TGTGCCAGCAGAGCTGGAAACACCATATATTTT. It translates to CASRAGNTIYF.